The TCR beta chain described here comes from a study of human T cells and chemical hapten exposure. TCRdb re-called the RACE reads through MiXCR, storing one row per CDR3 protein. The sample shows around 190,000 distinct CDR3 sequences, about a fifth of them seen only once. The time point here: patch test 1, 2 weeks after DPC sensitization. Treatment meaning: therapeutic diphenylcyclopropenone sensitization with weekly scalp DPC. The CDR3 length is 15 residues. Germline assignment: CDR1 MNHEY and CDR2 SMNVEV (reference sequence). V lost 6 bases and J 5 bases, leaving 16 bases between the germline ends.

This receptor was taken from a woman between 45 and 65 years old with alopecia areata. Some clones in this sample may be carry-over from other donors' samples. The specimen was whole blood, collected in connection with sensitization to the hapten diphenylcyclopropenone (DPC). This sequence joins TRBV27 and TRBJ1-4; no reliable D call. The CDR3 here is CASRQGSTRNEKLFF. As DNA, the CDR3 is TGTGCCAGCAGACAAGGGTCGACAAGAAATGAAAAACTGTTTTTT.